These 8 T cell receptor beta chains originate from one sample sequenced in a study of T cell repertoires in cytomegalovirus infection. Their cognate antigens are unknown. TCRdb re-called the reads with MiXCR, one entry per CDR3 protein. The sample includes roughly 860,000 distinct CDR3 sequences, 30% to 35% of them seen just once. The sample was cultured CD8+ T cells from PBMCs, taken from culture after CMV antigen stimulation. These receptors were collected from a human donor in good health (CMV status not recorded). Some clones in this sample may be carry-over from other donors' samples.

Points on this clonotype: Being one base from a much bigger clone, this may be a read error. The genes are TRBV11-2 and TRBJ2-3, with 7 positions matching TRBD2. The CDR3 has 20 residues. V lost 3 bases to trimming and J lost 7 bases; unmatched junction nucleotides: 25. The germline V gene has CDR1 SGHAT and CDR2 FQNNGV. The CDR3: CASSFYPTGTIESLSYTQYF. The DNA for the CDR3 is TGTGCCAGCAGCTTTTACCCGACCGGGACTATCGAGTCCTTATCCTATACGCAGTATTTT.

A few counts support this clonotype. The J gene is TRBJ1-1, the V gene TRBV13, with TRBD1 matching 10 bases. V was clipped by 4 bases and J by 10 bases; unmatched bases: 6. Germline values: CDR1 PRHDT, CDR2 FYEKMQ (reference sequence). CDR3 length: 13 residues. The CDR3 protein is CASSWDRGKGAFF. CDR3 nucleotides: TGTGCCAGCAGCTGGGACAGGGGAAAAGGAGCTTTCTTT.

A few counts support this clonotype. V gene TRBV5-1 combines with J gene TRBJ2-1, with no clear D. With 2 bases removed from V and 2 bases from J, the gap between germline ends came to 14 bases. The V gene's germline CDR1 is SGHRS and CDR2 YFSETQ. The CDR3 is made up of 16 amino acids. The CDR3 DNA is TGCGCCAGCAGCTTCTCGTTAACCTTCCCCTACAATGAGCAGTTCTTC. Translating gives CASSFSLTFPYNEQFF.

The chain is built from TRBV6-2 or TRBV6-3 and TRBJ2-7; 10 bases match TRBD2. CDR1 is MNHEY, CDR2 SVGEGT, per germline. The CDR3 loop spans 15 amino acids. The V gene end was trimmed by 8 bases and the J gene end by 7 bases; junction bases not matched to a gene: 14. The CDR3 sequence is CASLGVAGGLLEQYV. CDR3 nucleotides: TGTGCCAGCCTCGGGGTAGCGGGGGGCCTTTTGGAGCAGTACGTC.

To note about this clonotype: This sequence may be a read error, since a much larger clone differs from it by one base. CDR3 amino acids: CVSRLASTDTQYF. The CDR3 DNA follows: TGTGTTTCCCGACTAGCGAGCACAGATACGCAGTATTTT. This chain links TRBV12-3 or TRBV12-4 with TRBJ2-3; 8 nucleotides agree with TRBD2. The CDR3 totals 13 residues.

The V and J genes are TRBV9 and TRBJ1-2; D gene ambiguous. V was pared by 2 bases and J by 0 bases, with 11 bases between. Germline lookup yields CDR1 SGDLS and CDR2 YYNGEE. The CDR3 spans 15 residues. The CDR3 nucleotides are TGTGCCAGCAGCGTCTCGACTTTAGCTAACTATGGCTACACCTTC. Translated: CASSVSTLANYGYTF.

The chain's CDR3 is CASRDRSGNTIYF. Here the CDR3 DNA reads TGTGCCTCCCGGGACAGGTCAGGAAACACCATATATTTT. This chain joins TRBV2 and TRBJ1-3, with 8 bases aligning to TRBD1. The V segment lost 11 bases and the J segment 4 bases; nucleotides outside the gene matches: 7. This CDR3 has 13 amino acids. Germline CDR1 SNHLY, CDR2 FYNNEI.

This chain joins TRBV12-3 or TRBV12-4 and TRBJ1-2, with TRBD1 identical over 7 bases. This CDR3 contains 16 residues. The V gene end was trimmed by 5 bases and the J gene end by 4 bases; junction bases not matched to a gene: 13. The CDR3 here is CASSPSHRGLGYGYTF. The CDR3 DNA reads TGTGCCAGCAGTCCCAGTCACAGGGGTTTAGGCTATGGCTACACCTTC.